This TCR beta chain was sequenced for a study of shared clonotypes between healthy human individuals. Study-level information: In total, the donors were two women and a few men aged 18 to 49. Study conclusions and caveats: Genetic and exposure-history diversity was limited by the few donors.

Assay execution proceeded at the deep level. Assay: immunoSEQ multiplex PCR; the TCRdb copy retains only in-frame clones and omits some. The sample shows 550,000 to 750,000 clones, just under 97% of them seen only once. Only CD45RO-negative cells positively selected for CCR7 counted as naive CD8 cells, so terminally differentiated effector memory CD45RA+ cells were excluded. Worth noting for this clone: Antigen unknown.

V gave up 7 bases and J gave up 2 bases; unmatched junction bases: 7. The CDR3 totals 13 residues. Germline CDR1 and CDR2: SQVTM and ANQGSEA. J is TRBJ2-7 and V is TRBV29-1; 8 bases are a match to TRBD2. The receptor was isolated from a woman under 40 in good health. The specimen was naive CD8+ T cells sorted from blood. CDR3 in amino acids: CSAYSGKAYEQYF. Here the CDR3 DNA reads TGCAGCGCTTATAGCGGGAAAGCCTACGAGCAGTACTTC.